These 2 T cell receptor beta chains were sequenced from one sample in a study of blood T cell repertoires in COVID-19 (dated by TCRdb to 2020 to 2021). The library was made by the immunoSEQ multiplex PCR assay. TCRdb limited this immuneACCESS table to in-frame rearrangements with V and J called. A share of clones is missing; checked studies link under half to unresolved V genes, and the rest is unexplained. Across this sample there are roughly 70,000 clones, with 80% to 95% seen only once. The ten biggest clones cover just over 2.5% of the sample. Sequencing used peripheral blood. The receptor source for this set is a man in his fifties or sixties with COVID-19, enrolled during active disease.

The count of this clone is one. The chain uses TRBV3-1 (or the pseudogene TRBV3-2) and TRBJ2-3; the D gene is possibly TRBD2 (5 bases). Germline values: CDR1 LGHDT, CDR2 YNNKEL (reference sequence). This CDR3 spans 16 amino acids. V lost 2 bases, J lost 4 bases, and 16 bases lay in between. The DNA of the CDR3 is TGTGCCAGCAGCCAACGACTGGGGAGCTATTCAGATACGCAGTATTTT. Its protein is CASSQRLGSYSDTQYF.

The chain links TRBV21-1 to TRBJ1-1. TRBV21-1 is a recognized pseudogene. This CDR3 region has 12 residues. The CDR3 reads CASSSENTEAFF. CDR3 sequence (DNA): TGTGCCAGCAGCAGCGAGAACACTGAAGCTTTCTTT.